This T cell receptor (beta chain) was recorded in a study of blood T cell repertoires in COVID-19. Study summary: PBMCs, B-cell-depleted T cells, or T cells were the source of the cDNA or gDNA that made up the material.

From germline, CDR1 is MNHNS and CDR2 SASEGT. This CDR3 contains 15 residues. The assay was immunoSEQ multiplex PCR, and TCRdb's table has in-frame clones only and misses some. The repertoire holds about 73,000 clones, just over 90% seen once, with about 5.1% in the top ten. Comment on this clone: At one of its ends the junction is not consistent with the germline gene, which may arise from a read error.

The origin of this receptor is a woman aged 18-35 years with acute or convalescent COVID-19. The chain employs TRBV6-1 and TRBJ1-5; TRBD1 aligns across 8 bases. The sequencing sample was made of peripheral blood. The CDR3, as DNA: TGTGCCAGCAGAGAAGGACAGGGACTAGGTCAGCCCCAGCATTTT. As protein: CASREGQGLGQPQHF.